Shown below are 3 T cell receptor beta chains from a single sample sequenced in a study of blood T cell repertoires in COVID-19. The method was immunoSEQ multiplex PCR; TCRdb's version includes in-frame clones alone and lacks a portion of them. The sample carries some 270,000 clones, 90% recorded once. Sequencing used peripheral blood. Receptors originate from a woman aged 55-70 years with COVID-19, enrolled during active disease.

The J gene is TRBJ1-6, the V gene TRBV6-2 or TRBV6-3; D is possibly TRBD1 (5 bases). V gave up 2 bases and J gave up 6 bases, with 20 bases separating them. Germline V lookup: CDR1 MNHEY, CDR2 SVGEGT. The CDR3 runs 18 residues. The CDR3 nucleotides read TGTGCCAGCAGTTACAATCCGGAAGAGGGGAGGGGTAATTCACCCCTCCACTTT. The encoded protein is CASSYNPEEGRGNSPLHF.

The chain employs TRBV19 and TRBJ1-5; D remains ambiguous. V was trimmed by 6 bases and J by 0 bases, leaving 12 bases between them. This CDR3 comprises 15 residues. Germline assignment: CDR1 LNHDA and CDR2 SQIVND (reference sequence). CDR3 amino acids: CASRPVLYSNQPQHF. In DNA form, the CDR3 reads TGTGCCAGTAGGCCAGTCCTTTATAGCAATCAGCCCCAGCATTTT.

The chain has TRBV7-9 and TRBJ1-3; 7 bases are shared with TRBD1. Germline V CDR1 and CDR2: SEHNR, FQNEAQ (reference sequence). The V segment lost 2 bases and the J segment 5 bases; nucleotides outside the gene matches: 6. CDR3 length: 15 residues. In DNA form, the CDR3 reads TGTGCCAGCAGCTTAATCGACAGGGTCAGAAACACCATATATTTT. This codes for CASSLIDRVRNTIYF. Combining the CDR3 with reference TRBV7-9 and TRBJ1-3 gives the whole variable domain DTGVSQNPRHKITKRGQNVTFRCDPISEHNRLYWYRQTLGQGPEFLTYFQNEAQLEKSRLLSDRFSAERPKGSFSTLEIQRTEQGDSAMYLCASSLIDRVRNTIYFGEGSWLTVV.